Described below is a single TCR beta chain sequence and its context. This record comes from a study of OX40 agonist ivuxolimab in advanced cancers. This table comes from immunoSEQ multiplex PCR, and its TCRdb copy is limited to in-frame clones, with some not included. This sample has about 44,000 clones, with 80% found just once. The CDR3 is 15 residues long. The germline CDR1 and CDR2 sequences are SGHNT and YENEEA. V lost 5 bases, J lost 1 base, and 12 bases lay in between. The sequence derives from an adult with an advanced solid tumor such as melanoma, head and neck, liver or kidney cancer. The chain couples TRBV11-3 to TRBJ2-4; D gene ambiguous. The sequenced sample was CD4+ or CD8+ T cells sorted from blood, obtained in a trial of the OX40 agonist ivuxolimab. CDR3 nucleotides: TGTGCCAGCAGCGATCGGGCTATCGCCAAAAACATTCAGTACTTC. Translated, it gives CASSDRAIAKNIQYF.